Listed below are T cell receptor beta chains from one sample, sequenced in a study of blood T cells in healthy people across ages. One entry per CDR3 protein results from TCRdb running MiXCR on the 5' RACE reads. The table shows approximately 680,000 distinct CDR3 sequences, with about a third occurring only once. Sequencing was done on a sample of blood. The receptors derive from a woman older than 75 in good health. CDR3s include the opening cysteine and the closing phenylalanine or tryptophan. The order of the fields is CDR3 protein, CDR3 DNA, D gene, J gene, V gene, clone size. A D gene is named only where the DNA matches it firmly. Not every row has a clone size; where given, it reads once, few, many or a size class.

cdr3_aa: CSAREGQGIGNEQFF
cdr3_nt: TGCAGTGCTAGAGAGGGACAGGGGATTGGAAATGAGCAGTTCTTC
d_call: TRBD1
j_call: TRBJ2-1
v_call: TRBV20-1
clone_size: many

cdr3_aa: CASSFTTDTQYF
cdr3_nt: TGTGCCAGCAGTTTCACCACAGATACGCAGTATTTT
d_call: -
j_call: TRBJ2-3
v_call: TRBV6-6
clone_size: many

cdr3_aa: CASSMAGTGDYEQYF
cdr3_nt: TGTGCCAGCAGTATGGCCGGGACAGGGGACTACGAGCAGTACTTC
d_call: TRBD1
j_call: TRBJ2-7
v_call: TRBV6-5
clone_size: many

cdr3_aa: CANSSQSSGGLETQYF
cdr3_nt: TGTGCCAACAGCTCCCAAAGTAGCGGGGGGCTAGAGACCCAGTACTTC
d_call: TRBD2
j_call: TRBJ2-5
v_call: TRBV5-6
clone_size: -

cdr3_aa: CAWSRGGPGTDTQYF
cdr3_nt: TGTGCCTGGAGCCGCGGGGGGCCGGGCACAGATACGCAGTATTTT
d_call: TRBD2
j_call: TRBJ2-3
v_call: TRBV30
clone_size: few

cdr3_aa: CASSLVFGGQTEAFF
cdr3_nt: TGTGCCAGCAGCTTAGTCTTCGGGGGGCAAACTGAAGCTTTCTTT
d_call: -
j_call: TRBJ1-1
v_call: TRBV7-2
clone_size: few

cdr3_aa: CASSAGQPAAQGNTF
cdr3_nt: TGTGCCAGCAGCGCCGGACAGCCCGCTGCGCAGGGGAACACCTTC
d_call: -
j_call: TRBJ1-2
v_call: TRBV9
clone_size: -

cdr3_aa: CASSATGRRPQHF
cdr3_nt: TGTGCCAGCAGCGCCACTGGGCGGCGGCCCCAGCATTTT
d_call: -
j_call: TRBJ1-5
v_call: TRBV21-1
clone_size: -

cdr3_aa: CASRLGNGGPRSSYNEQFF
cdr3_nt: TGTGCCAGCAGGCTGGGGAACGGGGGCCCCAGGAGCTCCTACAATGAGCAGTTCTTC
d_call: -
j_call: TRBJ2-1
v_call: TRBV7-8
clone_size: many

cdr3_aa: CASSLRAGQVNEQFF
cdr3_nt: TGTGCCAGCAGCCTTAGAGCGGGACAGGTAAATGAGCAGTTCTTC
d_call: -
j_call: TRBJ2-1
v_call: TRBV14
clone_size: many

cdr3_aa: CASSIGTGNNYGYTF
cdr3_nt: TGTGCCAGCAGCATAGGGACAGGCAACAACTATGGCTACACCTTC
d_call: TRBD1
j_call: TRBJ1-2
v_call: TRBV13
clone_size: few

cdr3_aa: CASSPRGDALLFYNEQFF
cdr3_nt: TGTGCCAGCAGCCCGCGGGGGGACGCCCTACTTTTCTACAATGAGCAGTTCTTC
d_call: TRBD2
j_call: TRBJ2-1
v_call: TRBV11-3
clone_size: -

cdr3_aa: CACSGEGNNSPLHF
cdr3_nt: TGTGCCTGCAGCGGTGAGGGAAATAATTCACCCCTCCACTTT
d_call: -
j_call: TRBJ1-6
v_call: TRBV28
clone_size: -

cdr3_aa: CASSFAVGTSYGYTF
cdr3_nt: TGTGCCAGCAGCTTTGCCGTGGGGACCTCCTATGGCTACACCTTC
d_call: -
j_call: TRBJ1-2
v_call: TRBV7-8
clone_size: many

cdr3_aa: CSALEAATNEKLFF
cdr3_nt: TGCAGTGCCCTAGAGGCAGCAACTAATGAAAAACTGTTTTTT
d_call: -
j_call: TRBJ1-4
v_call: TRBV20-1
clone_size: many

cdr3_aa: CASSPVFSGQGLAFF
cdr3_nt: TGTGCCAGCAGCCCCGTTTTTTCCGGACAGGGCTTAGCTTTCTTT
d_call: TRBD1
j_call: TRBJ1-1
v_call: TRBV3-1
clone_size: few

cdr3_aa: CASAIRGGDYGYTF
cdr3_nt: TGTGCCAGCGCAATCAGGGGAGGAGACTATGGCTACACCTTC
d_call: -
j_call: TRBJ1-2
v_call: TRBV27
clone_size: many

cdr3_aa: CASSLGPSREKLFF
cdr3_nt: TGTGCCAGCAGCTTGGGCCCCTCACGGGAAAAACTGTTTTTT
d_call: -
j_call: TRBJ1-4
v_call: TRBV7-9
clone_size: few

cdr3_aa: CASSSTRAMGTGELFF
cdr3_nt: TGTGCCAGCAGCTCCACCCGGGCCATGGGGACCGGGGAGCTGTTTTTT
d_call: -
j_call: TRBJ2-2
v_call: TRBV7-3
clone_size: few

cdr3_aa: CASGLGSWGNEQFF
cdr3_nt: TGTGCCAGCGGCCTGGGCTCTTGGGGCAATGAGCAGTTCTTC
d_call: -
j_call: TRBJ2-1
v_call: TRBV7-9
clone_size: -

cdr3_aa: CAISADSSQETQYF
cdr3_nt: TGTGCCATCTCGGCCGACAGCTCCCAAGAGACCCAGTACTTC
d_call: -
j_call: TRBJ2-5
v_call: TRBV10-3
clone_size: many

cdr3_aa: CASSEGRGNTEAFF
cdr3_nt: TGTGCCAGCAGCGAGGGCAGGGGGAACACTGAAGCTTTCTTT
d_call: -
j_call: TRBJ1-1
v_call: TRBV11-2
clone_size: many

cdr3_aa: CSASPPGLAGYGGNEQFF
cdr3_nt: TGCAGTGCTAGTCCACCGGGACTAGCGGGTTACGGGGGGAATGAGCAGTTCTTC
d_call: TRBD2
j_call: TRBJ2-1
v_call: TRBV20-1
clone_size: many

cdr3_aa: CASSTSGPNTEAFF
cdr3_nt: TGTGCCAGCAGCACGTCCGGACCGAACACTGAAGCTTTCTTT
d_call: -
j_call: TRBJ1-1
v_call: TRBV7-2
clone_size: -